One sample yielded the 17 T cell receptor beta chains listed below, sequenced in a study of beta chain features in type 1 diabetes. Expressed TCRB transcripts were sequenced because the entire RNA isolate underwent reverse transcription. Only in-frame clones appear in the TCRdb table, and some are missing; sequencing was by immunoSEQ multiplex PCR. Of 350,000 to 450,000 clones in the sample, about 15% were seen once. Specimen: naive CD4+ T cells from blood. Source of these receptors: a man under 40 in good health.

Regarding this clone: Additional DNA sequences in this sample encode the identical CDR3. This rearrangement joins TRBV5-1 to TRBJ2-3; no reliable D call. From germline, CDR1 is SGHRS and CDR2 YFSETQ. The CDR3 is 11 amino acids. V was clipped by 5 bases and J by 0 bases, with 1 base between them. CDR3 residues: CASRSTDTQYF. The CDR3 nucleotides are TGCGCCAGCAGGAGCACAGATACGCAGTATTTT.

This clone was found a few times. The V call is TRBV14, the J call TRBJ1-2, with 9 bases identical to TRBD1. CDR1 is SGHDN, CDR2 FVKESK, per germline. Trimming took 5 bases from V and 4 from J; bases not matched to a gene: 20. CDR3 length: 19 residues. In DNA form, the CDR3 reads TGTGCCAGCAGCAATCTGGGACAGGGAAAGGGGGCGATATTCTATGGCTACACCTTC. Its translation is CASSNLGQGKGAIFYGYTF.

Details on this clone: Other DNA sequences in this sample translate to the same CDR3. The chain combines TRBV29-1 with TRBJ2-3, with D unresolved. Trimming took 6 bases from V and 1 from J, leaving 2 bases between them. CDR3 length equals 10 residues. CDR1 is SQVTM and CDR2 is ANQGSEA in the germline V gene. The CDR3 nucleotides are TGCAGCGTCGGCACAGATACGCAGTATTTT. Protein product: CSVGTDTQYF.

The V gene is TRBV7-9, the J gene TRBJ2-5, with D hard to call. Germline lookup yields CDR1 SEHNR and CDR2 FQNEAQ (reference sequence). This CDR3 is 13 amino acids long. V was pared by 4 bases and J by 1 base, with 7 bases between. CDR3 coding DNA: TGTGCCAGCAGCTCTACACCCCAAGAGACCCAGTACTTC. It encodes CASSSTPQETQYF.

The rearrangement joins TRBV7-2 to TRBJ2-1; TRBD2 is a possible D gene (5 bases). Trimming removed 1 base at V and 8 bases at J, with 12 bases between. In germline, CDR1 is SGHTA, CDR2 FQGNSA. This CDR3 comprises 14 residues. The CDR3 loop reads CASSLGPAGHEQFF. CDR3 nucleotides: TGTGCCAGCAGCTTAGGTCCCGCGGGCCATGAGCAGTTCTTC.

This chain uses TRBV4-1 with TRBJ2-6; D possibly uses TRBD1 or TRBD2 (5 bases each). CDR3 size: 16 residues. The V end was cut by 1 base, the J end by 1 base, with 8 bases between. Germline loops: CDR1 MGHRA, CDR2 YSYEKL. CDR3 loop: CASSQVWGSGANVLTF. DNA of the CDR3: TGCGCCAGCAGCCAAGTCTGGGGGTCTGGGGCCAACGTCCTGACTTTC.

There are a few counts of this clone. The chain joins TRBV4-2 to TRBJ2-5; unclear D gene. V shed 0 bases and J shed 5 bases, with 4 bases lying between them. The CDR3 covers 12 residues. Germline V CDR1 and CDR2: LGHNA, YNFKEQ. CDR3 nucleotide sequence: TGTGCCAGCAGCCAAGATTGGGAGACCCAGTACTTC. Translation: CASSQDWETQYF.

J is TRBJ2-3 and V is TRBV5-1; no clear D. This CDR3 has 14 residues. Looked up from germline, CDR1 is SGHRS and CDR2 is YFSETQ. V shed 0 bases and J shed 2 bases, with 7 bases lying between them. DNA for the CDR3: TGCGCCAGCAGCTTGGGAGGCACCACAGATACGCAGTATTTT. It translates to CASSLGGTTDTQYF.

The chain is built from TRBV5-1 and TRBJ1-2; 7 nucleotides line up with TRBD1. The germline CDR1 and CDR2 sequences are SGHRS and YFSETQ. This CDR3 contains 13 residues. V was pared by 5 bases and J by 8 bases, with 9 bases of the junction left unmatched. The CDR3 is CASSQRTGNGYTF. CDR3 nucleotide sequence: TGCGCCAGCAGTCAAAGGACAGGCAACGGCTACACCTTC. Full variable domain (remainder filled in from reference TRBV5-1 and TRBJ1-2): KAGVTQTPRYLIKTRGQQVTLSCSPISGHRSVSWYQQTPGQGLQFLFEYFSETQRNKGNFPGRFSGRQFSNSRSEMNVSTLELGDSALYLCASSQRTGNGYTFGSGTRLTVV.

V and J are TRBV4-3 and TRBJ2-1, with 8 nucleotides matching TRBD2. With V trimmed by 4 bases and J by 9 bases, 14 bases remained unmatched. The CDR3 has 16 residues. Germline V CDR1 and CDR2: LGHNA, YSLEER. The CDR3 here is CASSPTAGTRGSEQFF. CDR3 sequence (DNA): TGCGCCAGCAGCCCAACAGCCGGGACTAGGGGCAGTGAGCAGTTCTTC.

This clone turned up a few times. The chain couples TRBV18 to TRBJ2-1; 13 nucleotides align to TRBD2. The ends lost 2 bases at V and 8 bases at J; junction bases unmatched: 6. CDR3 length: 16 amino acids. CDR1 is KGHSH, CDR2 LQKENI, per germline. In DNA, the CDR3 is TGTGCCAGCTCACCATCCGGACTAGCGGGGGTCTATGAGCAGTTCTTC. Translation gives CASSPSGLAGVYEQFF. Full variable domain (remainder filled in from reference TRBV18 and TRBJ2-1): NAGVMQNPRHLVRRRGQEARLRCSPMKGHSHVYWYRQLPEEGLKFMVYLQKENIIDESGMPKERFSAEFPKEGPSILRIQQVVRGDSAAYFCASSPSGLAGVYEQFFGPGTRLTVL.

The chain couples TRBV11-3 to TRBJ2-3; TRBD2 matches at 11 bases. CDR3 length: 17 amino acids. CDR1 is SGHNT, CDR2 YENEEA, per germline. Trimming at V came to 4 bases and at J to 0 bases, leaving 6 bases not matched to a gene. The CDR3 loop reads CASSSGLAGLSTDTQYF. The CDR3 DNA is TGTGCCAGCAGCTCCGGACTAGCGGGCCTCAGCACAGATACGCAGTATTTT.

In this sample, this clone turned up many times. The chain links TRBV9 to TRBJ2-1; 8 nucleotides line up with TRBD2. The V gene end was trimmed by 2 bases and the J gene end by 7 bases; junction bases not matched to a gene: 8. This CDR3 region has 15 residues. In germline, CDR1 is SGDLS, CDR2 YYNGEE. The CDR3 nucleotides read TGTGCCAGCAGCGTTCAGCCGGGAGGGATAAATGAGCAGTTCTTC. Translated: CASSVQPGGINEQFF. The full variable domain, rest sourced from reference TRBV9 and TRBJ2-1, is DSGVTQTPKHLITATGQRVTLRCSPRSGDLSVYWYQQSLDQGLQFLIQYYNGEERAKGNILERFSAQQFPDLHSELNLSSLELGDSALYFCASSVQPGGINEQFFGPGTRLTVL.

This clone was detected only a few times. The chain combines TRBV5-4 with TRBJ2-1, with D unresolved. The V end lost 3 bases, the J end lost 8 bases, and 15 bases lay between the germline ends. This CDR3 has 14 amino acids. Germline V gene sequence: CDR1 SGHNT, CDR2 YYREEE (reference sequence). The CDR3 loop reads CASSWQGRSDEQFF. The CDR3 DNA reads TGTGCCAGCAGCTGGCAAGGACGGTCCGATGAGCAGTTCTTC. The variable domain in full, with the rest retrieved from reference TRBV5-4 and TRBJ2-1, is ETGVTQSPTHLIKTRGQQVTLRCSSQSGHNTVSWYQQALGQGPQFIFQYYREEENGRGNFPPRFSGLQFPNYSSELNVNALELDDSALYLCASSWQGRSDEQFFGPGTRLTVL.

This clone was seen only a few times. The chain has TRBV5-6 and TRBJ1-2; possible D gene TRBD1, 6 bases. V lost 0 bases to trimming and J lost 4 bases, with 7 bases between them. Germline CDR1 is SGHDT and CDR2 is YYEEEE. CDR3 length: 13 amino acids. Here the CDR3 reads CASSLGTVYGYTF. CDR3 coding DNA: TGTGCCAGCAGCTTGGGGACAGTCTATGGCTACACCTTC.

This clone was detected only a few times. CDR3 in DNA: TGTGCCTGGAAAGCGGGAGTTAGGGCAGATACGCAGTATTTT. Protein: CAWKAGVRADTQYF. The J gene is TRBJ2-3, the V gene TRBV30; 8 bases are a match to TRBD2. Germline lookup yields CDR1 GTSNPN and CDR2 SVGIG (reference sequence). Trimming cost V 4 bases and J 4 bases; bases outside gene matches: 7. This CDR3 has 14 amino acids.

This clone was found a few times. CDR3 DNA sequence: TGTGCCAGCAGCTCGACAGTTAGAGAGACCCAGTACTTC. It encodes CASSSTVRETQYF. This rearrangement joins TRBV7-9 to TRBJ2-5; tentative D call: TRBD1 (5 bases). This CDR3 is built from 13 residues. The germline V gene has CDR1 SEHNR and CDR2 FQNEAQ (reference sequence). V lost 4 bases and J 4 bases, leaving 10 bases between the germline ends.